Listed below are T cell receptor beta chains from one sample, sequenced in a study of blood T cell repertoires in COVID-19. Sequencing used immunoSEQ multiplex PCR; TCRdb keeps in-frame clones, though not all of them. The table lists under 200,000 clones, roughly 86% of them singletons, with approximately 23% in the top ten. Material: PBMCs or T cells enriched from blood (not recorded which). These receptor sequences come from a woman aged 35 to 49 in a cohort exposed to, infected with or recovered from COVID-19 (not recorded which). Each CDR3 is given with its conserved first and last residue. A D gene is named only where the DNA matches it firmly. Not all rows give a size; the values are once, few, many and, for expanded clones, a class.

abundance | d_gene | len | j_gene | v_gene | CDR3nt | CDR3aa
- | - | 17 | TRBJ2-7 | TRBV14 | TGTGCCAGCAGCCAAGACGGCGCGAGGGGGTGGACCTACGAGCAGTACTTC | CASSQDGARGWTYEQYF
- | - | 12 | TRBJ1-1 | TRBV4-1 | TGCGCCAGCAGCCCCACAACCAAGGAAGCTTTCTTT | CASSPTTKEAFF
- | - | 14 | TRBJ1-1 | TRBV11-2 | TGTGCCAGCAGCTTTTATACACTGAACACTGAAGCTTTCTTT | CASSFYTLNTEAFF
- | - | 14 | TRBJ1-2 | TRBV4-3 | TGCGCCAGCAGTAGGGGCAGCCCCCTTAAGAGCTACACCTTC | CASSRGSPLKSYTF
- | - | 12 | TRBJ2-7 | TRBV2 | TGTGCCGGTGGCAGGGGCACATACGAGCAGTACTTC | CAGGRGTYEQYF
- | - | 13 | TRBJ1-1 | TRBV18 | TGTGCCAGCTCATCTCAAGGAGGCACTGAAGCTTTCTTT | CASSSQGGTEAFF
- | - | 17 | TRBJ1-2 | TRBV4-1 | TGCGCCAGCAGCCAACAGGGCCTAGGGGGAAGATACTATGGCTACACCTTC | CASSQQGLGGRYYGYTF
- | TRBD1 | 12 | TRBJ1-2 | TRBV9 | TGTGCCAGCAGCGTGGACAGGGTTGGCTACACCTTC | CASSVDRVGYTF
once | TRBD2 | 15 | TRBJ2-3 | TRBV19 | TGTGCCAGTAGTTTTAGCGGGAGGGGCCCAGATACGCAGTATTTT | CASSFSGRGPDTQYF
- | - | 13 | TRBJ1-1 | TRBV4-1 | TGCGCCAGCAGCCAGGGGCAGGGGTATGAAGCTTTCTTT | CASSQGQGYEAFF
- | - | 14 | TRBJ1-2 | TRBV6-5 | TGTGCCAGCATAATTGCAGGGATCAACTATGGCTACACCTTC | CASIIAGINYGYTF
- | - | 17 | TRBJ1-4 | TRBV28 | TGTGCCAGCAGAAATACCCGGACAGATCGGGGTAGTGAAAAACTGTTTTTT | CASRNTRTDRGSEKLFF
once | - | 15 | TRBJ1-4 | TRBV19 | TGTGCCAGTAGTATAGGGACTGAGCATAATGAAAAACTGTTTTTT | CASSIGTEHNEKLFF
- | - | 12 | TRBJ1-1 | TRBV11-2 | TGTGCCAGCAGCTTAAATCTACAGGAAGCTTTCTTT | CASSLNLQEAFF
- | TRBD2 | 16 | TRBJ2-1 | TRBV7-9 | TGTGCCAGCAGCTTAGGCGGGACTAGCGGTTACAATGAGCAGTTCTTC | CASSLGGTSGYNEQFF
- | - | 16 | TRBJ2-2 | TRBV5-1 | TGCGCCAGCAGTCTTAACGGCAGGGGGGACACCGGGGAGCTGTTTTTT | CASSLNGRGDTGELFF
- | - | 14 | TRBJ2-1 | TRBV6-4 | TGTGCCAGCAGCCCCGGGGTGGGTTTGGATGAGCAGTTCTTC | CASSPGVGLDEQFF
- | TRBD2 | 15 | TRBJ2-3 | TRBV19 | TGTGCCAGTAGTACAGGACTAGCGGGCACAGATACGCAGTATTTT | CASSTGLAGTDTQYF
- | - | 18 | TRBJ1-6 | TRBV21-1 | TGTGCCAGTACCCCCCTCCCCCGGAGAGGAGGTGGGAATTCACCCCTCCACTTT | CASTPLPRRGGGNSPLHF
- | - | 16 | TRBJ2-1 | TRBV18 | TGTGCCAGCTCACCAACCGCTGTCATCGGATCGGGTGAGCAGTTCTTC | CASSPTAVIGSGEQFF
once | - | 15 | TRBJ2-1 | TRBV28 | TGTGCCAGCACCGATCGGGGGGCCCGCTTCAATGAGCAGTTCTTC | CASTDRGARFNEQFF
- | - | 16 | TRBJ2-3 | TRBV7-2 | TGTGCCAGCAGCTTAGCGGCAGACACGCTCACAGATACGCAGTATTTT | CASSLAADTLTDTQYF
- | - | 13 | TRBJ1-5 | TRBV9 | TGTGCCAGCAGCGCGGGGTTTCGTCAGCCCCAGCATTTT | CASSAGFRQPQHF
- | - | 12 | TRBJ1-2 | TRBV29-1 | TGCAGCGTTGTCGAAGAGGGCTATGGCTACACCTTC | CSVVEEGYGYTF
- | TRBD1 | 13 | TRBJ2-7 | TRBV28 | TGTGCCAGCAGTGGGACAGCAGTCTACGAGCAGTACTTC | CASSGTAVYEQYF
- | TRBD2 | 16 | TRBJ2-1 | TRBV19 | TGTGCCAGTAGTATCCTGACTAGCGGCCACTATAATGAGCAGTTCTTC | CASSILTSGHYNEQFF
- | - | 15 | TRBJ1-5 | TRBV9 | TGTGCCAGCAGCGTAGGGTCAGGGGGCAATCAGCCCCAGCATTTT | CASSVGSGGNQPQHF
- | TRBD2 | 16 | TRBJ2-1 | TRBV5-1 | TGCGCCAGCAGCTTGGAGCTAGCGGGAGTCGGCAATGAGCAGTTCTTC | CASSLELAGVGNEQFF
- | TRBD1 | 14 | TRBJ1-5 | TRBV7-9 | TGTGCCAGCAGCACCCGGGACAGGGGCCAGCCCCAGCATTTT | CASSTRDRGQPQHF
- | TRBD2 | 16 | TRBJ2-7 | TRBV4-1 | TGCGCCAGCAGCCAAGATAGGACTAGGGGTTCTTACGAGCAGTACTTC | CASSQDRTRGSYEQYF
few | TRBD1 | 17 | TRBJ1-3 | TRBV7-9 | TGTGCCAGCAGCTTTCTACAGGGGCGTTCCTCTGGAAACACCATATATTTT | CASSFLQGRSSGNTIYF
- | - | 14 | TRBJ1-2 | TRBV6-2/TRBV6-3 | TGTGCCAGCAGTTACTCGAACCAGGGGAATGGCTACACCTTC | CASSYSNQGNGYTF
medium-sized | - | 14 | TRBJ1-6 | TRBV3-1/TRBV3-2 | TGTGCCAGCAGCCAAGGCGGCGATACTTCACCCCTCCACTTT | CASSQGGDTSPLHF
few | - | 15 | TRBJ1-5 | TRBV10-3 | TGTGCCATCAGTGCCACGGGTAATAGCAATCAGCCCCAGCATTTT | CAISATGNSNQPQHF
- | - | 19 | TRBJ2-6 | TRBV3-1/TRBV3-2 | TGTGCCAGCAGCCCACGTTACGACGGCAGGGGCCCTGGGGCCAACGTCCTGACTTTC | CASSPRYDGRGPGANVLTF